In its sample, the clone carrying this T cell receptor beta chain was seen once. The data derive from a study of T cell responses to AZD1222 COVID-19 vaccine. Sequenced by immunoSEQ multiplex PCR; TCRdb stores in-frame clones only, minus some. The sample lists 95,000 to 150,000 clones; around 91% were seen once. The junction had 10 bases not matched to a gene; V was cut back by 5 bases and J by 10 bases. Germline V gene sequence: CDR1 KGHSH, CDR2 LQKENI. This CDR3 region has 16 residues. This sequence originates from an adult in good health. The material was peripheral blood, obtained on day 0 of MenACWY control vaccination. The rearrangement links TRBV18 to TRBJ2-2, with 13 bases identical to TRBD2. CDR3 in amino acids: CASSAPGLAGLLELFF. The CDR3 DNA is TGTGCCAGCTCAGCTCCGGGACTAGCGGGATTGCTGGAGCTGTTTTTT.